Presented here are 24 T cell receptor beta chains from one specimen sequenced in a study of shared clonotypes between healthy human individuals. Produced via immunoSEQ multiplex PCR; TCRdb's table is partial and in-frame only. The data contain under 1,100,000 clones, roughly 74% of them singletons. What was sequenced was memory CD4+ T cells from PBMCs. Noted subset: CD45RA-negative fraction. These receptors were collected from a young man in good health. Some clones in this sample may be carry-over from other donors' samples.

A few counts support this clone. The chain uses TRBV9 and TRBJ2-7; D gene unclear. The V end was cut by 4 bases, the J end by 3 bases, with 14 bases between. Germline V CDR1 and CDR2: SGDLS, YYNGEE. The CDR3 is 14 amino acids. The DNA of the CDR3 is TGTGCCAGCAGCCCTTCGCGTGGAGTCTACGAGCAGTACTTC. This gives the protein CASSPSRGVYEQYF.

The rearrangement links TRBV2 to TRBJ1-5, with D unclear. Germline V gene data show CDR1 as SNHLY and CDR2 as FYNNEI. This CDR3 has 14 residues. Trimming pared 1 base from V and 2 bases from J, leaving 6 bases between. The CDR3 protein is CASSEEYGNQPQHF. CDR3 coding DNA: TGTGCCAGCAGTGAAGAATACGGCAATCAGCCCCAGCATTTT.

This clone was recorded once. This chain links TRBV9 with TRBJ2-7, with D unclear. V lost 3 bases, J lost 5 bases, and 12 bases lay in between. This CDR3 comprises 13 residues. The germline gives CDR1 SGDLS, CDR2 YYNGEE. CDR3 DNA sequence: TGTGCCAGCAGCGCCCAGGACGGGCACGAGCAGTACTTC. Protein product: CASSAQDGHEQYF. Full variable domain (rest looked up from reference TRBV9 and TRBJ2-7): DSGVTQTPKHLITATGQRVTLRCSPRSGDLSVYWYQQSLDQGLQFLIQYYNGEERAKGNILERFSAQQFPDLHSELNLSSLELGDSALYFCASSAQDGHEQYFGPGTRLTVT.

At least ten counts were recorded for this clone. Other DNA sequences in the sample encode the same CDR3. V and J are TRBV11-2 and TRBJ2-1; 8 bases agree with TRBD2. The CDR3 is 15 amino acids. V was clipped by 5 bases and J by 0 bases; unmatched bases: 3. Germline V gene sequence: CDR1 SGHAT, CDR2 FQNNGV. This chain's CDR3 is CASSRGGSSYNEQFF. The CDR3 coding sequence is TGTGCCAGCAGCCGGGGGGGAAGCTCCTACAATGAGCAGTTCTTC. Full variable domain (missing parts from reference TRBV11-2 and TRBJ2-1): EAGVAQSPRYKIIEKRQSVAFWCNPISGHATLYWYQQILGQGPKLLIQFQNNGVVDDSQLPKDRFSAERLKGVDSTLKIQPAKLEDSAVYLCASSRGGSSYNEQFFGPGTRLTVL.

The rearrangement uses TRBV6-1 and TRBJ1-1; 8 bases align to TRBD1. Germline values: CDR1 MNHNS, CDR2 SASEGT. This CDR3 region has 13 residues. J gave up 3 bases and V 8 bases, and 5 bases lay outside the gene matches. The CDR3 DNA sequence: TGTGCCAGCCCTCGACAGGGGTACACTGAAGCTTTCTTT. This codes for CASPRQGYTEAFF.

This chain joins TRBV10-3 and TRBJ1-1; no clear D gene. The V gene lost 3 bases and the J gene lost 1 base, with 9 bases spanning the gap. The length of the CDR3 is 14 residues. The V gene's germline CDR1 is ENHRY and CDR2 SYGVKD. CDR3 bases: TGTGCCATCAGTGAACGACTCACGAACACTGAAGCTTTCTTT. Residues: CAISERLTNTEAFF.

This clone turned up a few times. The chain couples TRBV6-1 to TRBJ2-5; the match to TRBD2 covers 7 bases. CDR1 and CDR2 (germline): MNHNS, SASEGT. The CDR3 runs to 14 residues. The V gene end was trimmed by 3 bases and the J gene end by 5 bases; junction bases not matched to a gene: 6. Written as DNA, the CDR3 is TGTGCCAGCAGTGAGGCGGGAGAATGGGAGACCCAGTACTTC. Protein: CASSEAGEWETQYF.

The J gene is TRBJ2-2, the V gene TRBV25-1; tentative D call: TRBD2 (5 bases). Germline lookup yields CDR1 MGHDK and CDR2 SYGVNS. V was shortened by 2 bases and J by 5 bases, with 12 bases between the two germline ends. The CDR3 extends over 15 amino acids. Here the CDR3 reads CASSEPGGRTGELFF. For the CDR3, the DNA is TGTGCCAGCAGTGAACCAGGAGGTCGTACCGGGGAGCTGTTTTTT. The full variable domain, rest sourced from reference TRBV25-1 and TRBJ2-2, is EADIYQTPRYLVIGTGKKITLECSQTMGHDKMYWYQQDPGMELHLIHYSYGVNSTEKGDLSSESTVSRIRTEHFPLTLESARPSHTSQYLCASSEPGGRTGELFFGEGSRLTVL.

This clone appeared many times. CDR3 sequence reads: CASSVNLAGNEQYF. CDR3 coding DNA: TGTGCCAGCAGCGTTAACCTAGCGGGAAACGAGCAGTACTTC. This sequence joins TRBV9 and TRBJ2-7, with 9 nucleotides matching TRBD2. The CDR3 is made up of 14 amino acids. Germline CDR1 is SGDLS and CDR2 is YYNGEE. Trimming removed 2 bases from V and 5 bases from J; junction bases left unmatched: 5.

This rearrangement joins TRBV6-5 to TRBJ2-2; D is unclear. Per germline, CDR1 MNHEY and CDR2 SVGAGI. Trimming took off 5 bases at V and 6 bases at J, with 16 bases between the two ends. The CDR3 loop spans 15 amino acids. The CDR3 region is CASSKTTEPSGELFF. The DNA of the CDR3 is TGTGCCAGCAGTAAAACGACTGAACCCTCCGGGGAGCTGTTTTTT.

Ten or more counts support this clone. The chain links TRBV5-6 to TRBJ2-5; D is perhaps TRBD1 (5 bases). Looked up from germline, CDR1 is SGHDT and CDR2 is YYEEEE. V lost 0 bases to trimming and J lost 5 bases, with 14 bases between them. The CDR3 spans 15 residues. CDR3 in amino acids: CASSLVFQGAETQYF. CDR3 nucleotides: TGTGCCAGCAGCTTGGTTTTCCAGGGTGCGGAGACCCAGTACTTC.

This chain links TRBV7-2 with TRBJ2-7; TRBD2 agrees at 11 bases. Germline CDR1 reads SGHTA; CDR2 reads FQGNSA. Unmatched junction bases numbered 6, after V lost 4 bases and J lost 4 bases. This CDR3 is built from 15 residues. DNA of the CDR3: TGTGCCAGCAGCTCAGGTAGCGGGAGGGCTTACGAGCAGTACTTC. Translating it yields CASSSGSGRAYEQYF.

This clone showed up just once. The genes are TRBV7-9 and TRBJ2-5; 7 nucleotides agree with TRBD1. J lost 3 bases, V lost 5 bases, and 9 bases had no gene match. This CDR3 region has 15 residues. CDR1 is SEHNR, CDR2 FQNEAQ, per germline (reference sequence). The CDR3 coding sequence is TGTGCCAGCAGCAACTATCAGGGGACAGAAGAGACCCAGTACTTC. The encoded protein is CASSNYQGTEETQYF. Full variable domain (outside the CDR3, taken from reference TRBV7-9 and TRBJ2-5): DTGVSQNPRHKITKRGQNVTFRCDPISEHNRLYWYRQTLGQGPEFLTYFQNEAQLEKSRLLSDRFSAERPKGSFSTLEIQRTEQGDSAMYLCASSNYQGTEETQYFGPGTRLLVL.

This clone occurred once. The chain carries TRBV5-1 and TRBJ2-7; maybe TRBD2 (5 bases). This CDR3 is built from 14 residues. V lost 0 bases and J lost 2, with 9 bases in between. In germline, CDR1 is SGHRS, CDR2 YFSETQ. The CDR3 bases are TGCGCCAGCAGCTTGGAGGTGGGAGCCTACGAGCAGTACTTC. Its translation is CASSLEVGAYEQYF.

The chain combines TRBV7-9 with TRBJ2-7; tentatively, D is TRBD2 (6 bases). The germline V gene encodes CDR1 SEHNR and CDR2 FQNEAQ (reference sequence). V was clipped by 5 bases and J by 3 bases, with 14 bases between them. The CDR3 sequence is 14 residues long. Here the CDR3 reads CASSKPGLLYEQYF. CDR3 DNA: TGTGCCAGCAGCAAGCCGGGACTCCTCTACGAGCAGTACTTC. The whole variable domain, remainder taken from reference TRBV7-9 and TRBJ2-7, is DTGVSQNPRHKITKRGQNVTFRCDPISEHNRLYWYRQTLGQGPEFLTYFQNEAQLEKSRLLSDRFSAERPKGSFSTLEIQRTEQGDSAMYLCASSKPGLLYEQYFGPGTRLTVT.

As to this clone: With a much larger clone just one base away, this may be a read error. Other DNA sequences within the sample encode an identical CDR3. The chain couples TRBV7-9 to TRBJ1-2; D not certain. The CDR3 consists of 12 residues. The germline V gene has CDR1 SEHNR and CDR2 FQNEAQ (reference sequence). V was clipped by 5 bases and J by 3 bases, with 7 bases between them. The CDR3 sequence is CASSPGDYGYTF. The CDR3 DNA reads TGTGCCAGCAGCCCTGGGGACTATGGCTACACCTTC.

A few counts support this clone. CDR3 protein: CAWSHGTGNNQPQHF. The DNA of the CDR3 is TGTGCCTGGAGTCACGGGACAGGGAACAATCAGCCCCAGCATTTT. The chain links TRBV30 to TRBJ1-5; 9 nucleotides match TRBD1. This CDR3 has 15 amino acids. The V gene's germline CDR1 is GTSNPN and CDR2 SVGIG (reference sequence). J gave up 3 bases and V 2 bases, and 5 bases lay outside the gene matches.

The genes are TRBV19 and TRBJ2-7; the D is unclear. Germline-derived CDR1 and CDR2 are LNHDA and SQIVND (reference sequence). Trimming shortened V by 5 bases and J by 8 bases, and 19 bases separated the two germline ends. The CDR3 totals 14 residues. The CDR3 DNA follows: TGTGCCAGTAGTCCCGCGACCCCAGAAAGGAAGCAGTACTTC. This codes for CASSPATPERKQYF.

The J gene is TRBJ2-2, the V gene TRBV5-1; 7 bases map to TRBD1. The CDR3 consists of 15 residues. Germline-derived CDR1 and CDR2 are SGHRS and YFSETQ. J was trimmed by 3 bases and V by 3 bases; bases with no gene match: 5. The CDR3 region is CASSSGTADTGELFF. The CDR3, as DNA: TGCGCCAGCAGCTCCGGGACAGCTGACACCGGGGAGCTGTTTTTT. Drawing the rest from reference TRBV5-1 and TRBJ2-2, the complete variable domain is KAGVTQTPRYLIKTRGQQVTLSCSPISGHRSVSWYQQTPGQGLQFLFEYFSETQRNKGNFPGRFSGRQFSNSRSEMNVSTLELGDSALYLCASSSGTADTGELFFGEGSRLTVL.

This chain connects TRBV27 to TRBJ1-2, with D maybe TRBD1 (5 bases). From germline, CDR1 is MNHEY and CDR2 SMNVEV (reference sequence). The CDR3 contains 15 residues. V was cut by 6 bases and J by 5 bases, with 19 bases left in between. The CDR3 DNA follows: TGTGCCAGCAGACGAAACCGGGACGGGACGTATGGCTACACCTTC. It encodes CASRRNRDGTYGYTF.

This clone was counted once. The CDR3 nucleotides are TGCGCCAGCAGCCGAGACCAGGGGTGGTTCTCCTACGAGCAGTACTTC. This encodes CASSRDQGWFSYEQYF. This sequence joins TRBV5-1 and TRBJ2-7; the D gene is possibly TRBD1 (6 bases). Trimming took 4 bases from V and 0 from J, leaving 17 bases between them. The CDR3 consists of 16 residues. CDR1 is SGHRS, CDR2 YFSETQ, per germline.

The count of this clone is one. Since a far larger clone is one base different, this is likely a read error. The chain joins TRBV9 to TRBJ2-7, with 7 bases that match TRBD2. V shed 4 bases and J 2 bases; nucleotides not matched to a gene: 3. The CDR3 consists of 13 residues. Per the germline V gene, CDR1 is SGDLS and CDR2 is YYNGEE. Written as DNA, the CDR3 is TGTGCCAGCAGCCGGGACTATGCCTACGAGCAGTACTTC. Amino acids: CASSRDYAYEQYF. Full variable domain (rest looked up from reference TRBV9 and TRBJ2-7): DSGVTQTPKHLITATGQRVTLRCSPRSGDLSVYWYQQSLDQGLQFLIQYYNGEERAKGNILERFSAQQFPDLHSELNLSSLELGDSALYFCASSRDYAYEQYFGPGTRLTVT.

This chain connects TRBV2 to TRBJ2-5, with D possibly being TRBD1 (6 bases). The J call may be in error: the DNA end matches TRBJ2-7 better. The germline V gene has CDR1 SNHLY and CDR2 FYNNEI. The CDR3 runs 13 residues. The CDR3 sequence: CASSGQTVYEQYF. In nucleotides, the CDR3 is TGTGCCAGCAGCGGACAGACCGTCTACGAGCAGTACTTC.

This clone showed up many times. J is TRBJ2-3 and V is TRBV5-6; no clear D gene. The CDR3 spans 15 residues. Trimming took 5 bases from V and 5 from J, leaving 18 bases between them. Germline CDR1 SGHDT, CDR2 YYEEEE. Here the CDR3 reads CASSHTTRRGDTQYF. The CDR3 DNA reads TGTGCCAGCAGTCACACGACCCGGAGAGGAGATACGCAGTATTTT.